The rows below give T cell receptor beta chains drawn from one sample of a study of cytomegalovirus exposure and HLA in healthy donors. TCRdb keeps only in-frame clones here, not all; method: immunoSEQ multiplex PCR. The sample has 150,000 to 200,000 clones, more than 80% seen once. Material: PBMCs. These receptors were taken from a boy younger than 18 in good health and CMV-seronegative. Both conserved end residues are part of each CDR3. D genes are given only for firm matches. Rows give clone size only sometimes, using once, few, many, or a class for an expanded clone.

V,J,size,length,D,DNA,CDR3
TRBV19,TRBJ1-5,-,14,-,TGTGCCAGTAGTATCCAGGCGAGCAATCAGCCCCAGCATTTT,CASSIQASNQPQHF
TRBV7-2,TRBJ2-2,-,16,-,TGTGCCAGCAGCTTCGGTTGGACAGTTAACACCGGGGAGCTGTTTTTT,CASSFGWTVNTGELFF
TRBV6-6,TRBJ1-1,-,16,TRBD1,TGTGCCAGCAGTCCCGGGACAGGGGTCTTGAACACTGAAGCTTTCTTT,CASSPGTGVLNTEAFF
TRBV7-2,TRBJ2-5,-,13,TRBD2,TGTGCCAGCAGCCGGGGGGAGAGAGAGACCCAGTACTTC,CASSRGERETQYF
TRBV2,TRBJ1-4,once,12,-,TGTGCCAGCAGTGGGGGGGGTATCAAACTGTTTTTT,CASSGGGIKLFF
TRBV9,TRBJ2-1,once,17,TRBD2,TGTGCCAGCAGCGTAGATGTAGCGGGGGGGTACTACAATGAGCAGTTCTTC,CASSVDVAGGYYNEQFF
TRBV6-5,TRBJ1-5,-,13,-,TGTGCCAGCGGGAGGGGTAGGGATCAGCCCCAGCATTTT,CASGRGRDQPQHF
TRBV12-5,TRBJ2-7,-,14,TRBD2,TGTGCTAGTGGTCGTAGCGGGAGGACCTACGAGCAGTACTTC,CASGRSGRTYEQYF
TRBV5-4,TRBJ1-6,-,13,-,TGTGCCAGCAACGGGGGGCCGAATTCACCCCTCCACTTT,CASNGGPNSPLHF
TRBV6-6,TRBJ2-7,-,16,TRBD1,TGTGCCAGCAGTTACTCGTTACAGGGGAATTCATACGAGCAGTACTTC,CASSYSLQGNSYEQYF
TRBV20-1,TRBJ2-4,-,11,-,TGCAGTCGAGTACAGGGCAGCATTCAGTACTTC,CSRVQGSIQYF
TRBV2,TRBJ1-1,-,14,-,TGTGCCAGCAGGCCCCCACTGCGGAGGTCTGAAGCTTTCTTT,CASRPPLRRSEAFF
TRBV15,TRBJ1-2,-,14,-,TGTGCCACCAGCCCCCAGGGTAAGCTCTATGGCTACACCTTC,CATSPQGKLYGYTF
TRBV6-5,TRBJ2-7,-,14,TRBD1,TGTGCCAGCAGTTACGGGACAGGGCCCTACGAGCAGTACTTC,CASSYGTGPYEQYF
TRBV5-1,TRBJ1-2,-,15,-,TGCGCCAGCAGCTTGGAGGACGACGGGGTCGGAGGCTACACCTTC,CASSLEDDGVGGYTF
TRBV29-1,TRBJ1-4,-,13,TRBD1,TGCAGCGCATGGACAGGAGGCGGAGAAAAACTGTTTTTT,CSAWTGGGEKLFF
TRBV19,TRBJ2-2,-,14,-,TGTGCCAGTAGTTTTAGGACTGACACCGGGGAGCTGTTTTTT,CASSFRTDTGELFF
TRBV2,TRBJ2-7,-,16,-,TGTGCCATCGCCGGGGGACCGGGACAGCTTTCCTACGAGCAGTACTTC,CAIAGGPGQLSYEQYF
TRBV2,TRBJ2-2,-,16,-,TGTGCCAGCAGTGATTCGCGGGCCAGAAACACCGGGGAGCTGTTTTTT,CASSDSRARNTGELFF
TRBV2,TRBJ1-1,-,12,-,TGTGCCAGCCAACCAGGGTACACTGAAGCTTTCTTT,CASQPGYTEAFF
TRBV7-8,TRBJ2-7,-,14,-,TGTGCCAGCAGCTTACAGGTCCCCAACTACGAGCAGTACTTC,CASSLQVPNYEQYF
TRBV27,TRBJ1-1,-,13,TRBD1,TGTGCCAGCAGTTCGGGGACAGGGGTACTTGCTTTCTTT,CASSSGTGVLAFF
TRBV19,TRBJ1-2,-,12,-,TGTGCCAGTAGTATAGGGTACGGTCTCTACACCTTC,CASSIGYGLYTF
TRBV6-1,TRBJ2-7,-,14,TRBD1,TGTGCCAGCAGTGAACAGGGGGACGTCTACGAGCAGTACTTC,CASSEQGDVYEQYF
TRBV14,TRBJ2-5,once,15,-,TGTGCCAGCAGCCCTATGCGTAGCCAACAAGAGACCCAGTACTTC,CASSPMRSQQETQYF
TRBV5-6,TRBJ1-1,few,13,-,TGTGCCAGCACCTTCCGGGGGAGTACTGAAGCTTTCTTT,CASTFRGSTEAFF
TRBV20-1,TRBJ1-1,few,8,-,TGCAGGCGCGATGAAGCTTTCTTT,CRRDEAFF
TRBV4-2,TRBJ1-1,-,14,-,TGTGCCAGCAGCCCCCTTACGGGATATACTGAAGCTTTCTTT,CASSPLTGYTEAFF
TRBV29-1,TRBJ2-4,-,14,-,TGCAGCGTTGACGAGGGCTGGGGCAAAAACATTCAGTACTTC,CSVDEGWGKNIQYF
TRBV5-1,TRBJ1-2,-,15,TRBD1,TGCGCCAGCAGCTGGGGACAGGGGGCTAACTATGGCTACACCTTC,CASSWGQGANYGYTF
TRBV29-1,TRBJ1-2,-,13,-,TGCAGCGTTGAAGATGGGGGGACCTATGGCTACACCTTC,CSVEDGGTYGYTF
TRBV9,TRBJ2-2,few,16,TRBD2,TGTGCCAGCAGCGGGAGGGACTGGGGGGGAGGAGTGGAGCTGTTTTTT,CASSGRDWGGGVELFF
TRBV14,TRBJ1-5,-,14,-,TGTGCCAGCAGCCATCTCGGGGTCAATCAGCCCCAGCATTTT,CASSHLGVNQPQHF
TRBV5-1,TRBJ2-2,-,13,-,TGCGCCAGCAGCGTGACAGACACCGGGGAGCTGTTTTTT,CASSVTDTGELFF
TRBV12-5,TRBJ1-1,-,14,-,TGTGCTAGTGGTTCCGGGTCGTGGAACACTGAAGCTTTCTTT,CASGSGSWNTEAFF
TRBV7-9,TRBJ1-4,-,16,TRBD1,TGTGCCAGCAGCTTCCGGGACAGGGAGACTAATGAAAAACTGTTTTTT,CASSFRDRETNEKLFF
TRBV6-5,TRBJ2-2,-,14,-,TGTGCCAGCAGTTACCGGGTCACCCCCGGGGAGCTGTTTTTT,CASSYRVTPGELFF
TRBV6-5,TRBJ1-1,once,14,-,TGTGCCAGCAGTAGAAACAGTAAGAACACTGAAGCTTTCTTT,CASSRNSKNTEAFF
TRBV6-6,TRBJ1-5,-,13,-,TGTGCCAGCAGCCCACCTTACGGTCAGCCCCAGCATTTT,CASSPPYGQPQHF
TRBV7-2,TRBJ1-2,few,14,TRBD1,TGTGCCAGCAGCTCCCTGGGACAGGGAGGCAGCTACACCTTC,CASSSLGQGGSYTF
TRBV6-1,TRBJ2-1,few,15,TRBD2,TGTGCCAGCAGTGAAGAAGGACTAGCCTACAATGAGCAGTTCTTC,CASSEEGLAYNEQFF
TRBV15,TRBJ2-6,-,17,-,TGTGCCACCAGCAGAGAACGGAGACCTTCTGGGGCCAACGTCCTGACTTTC,CATSRERRPSGANVLTF
TRBV29-1,TRBJ2-4,-,13,-,TGCAGCGTAAGGGGTCTAGCCAAAAACATTCAGTACTTC,CSVRGLAKNIQYF
TRBV9,TRBJ1-5,-,13,-,TGTGCCAGCAGCCCGCAGTTGGATCAGCCCCAGCATTTT,CASSPQLDQPQHF
TRBV18,TRBJ2-7,-,17,TRBD2,TGTGCCAGCTCACCACCGAGCGGGAGTATCGGTTCCTACGAGCAGTACTTC,CASSPPSGSIGSYEQYF
TRBV7-2,TRBJ1-5,-,15,-,TGTGCCAGCAGTCTAGAGGGCGGGGGCGGTCAGCCCCAGCATTTT,CASSLEGGGGQPQHF
TRBV5-1,TRBJ1-1,-,14,-,TGCGCCAGCACGAAAGACGGGGGGAACACTGAAGCTTTCTTT,CASTKDGGNTEAFF
TRBV5-6,TRBJ1-4,once,17,TRBD1,TGTGCCAGCAGCTTGATCACAGGGGCAGTCATCGATGAAAAACTGTTTTTT,CASSLITGAVIDEKLFF